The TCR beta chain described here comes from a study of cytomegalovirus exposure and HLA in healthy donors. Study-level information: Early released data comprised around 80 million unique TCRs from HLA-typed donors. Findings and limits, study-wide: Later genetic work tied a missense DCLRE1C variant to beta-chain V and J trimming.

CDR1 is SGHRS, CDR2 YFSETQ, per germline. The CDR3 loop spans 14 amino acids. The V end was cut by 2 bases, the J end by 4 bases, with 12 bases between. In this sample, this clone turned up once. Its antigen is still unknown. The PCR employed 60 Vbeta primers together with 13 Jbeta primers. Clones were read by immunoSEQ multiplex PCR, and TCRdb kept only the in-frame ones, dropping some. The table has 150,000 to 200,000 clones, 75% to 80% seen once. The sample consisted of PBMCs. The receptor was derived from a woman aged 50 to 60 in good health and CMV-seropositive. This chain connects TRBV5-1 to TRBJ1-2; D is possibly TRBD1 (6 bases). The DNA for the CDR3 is TGCGCCAGCAGCTTCGAGGACAGCAGCTATGGCTACACCTTC. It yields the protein CASSFEDSSYGYTF.